A single TCR beta chain is shown here with its context. The antigen this receptor binds is unknown. Within one base of it there is no much larger clone, and no base qualities were kept. The cohort comprised 710 or so healthy bone marrow donors. All cohort members were sampled while nominally healthy, although unrecorded immune exposures were likely present. The donor tested CMV seropositive and was one of the 289 seropositive cohort members. A peripheral blood sample was collected from each donor, and TCR beta sequencing was performed on peripheral blood mononuclear cells. Genomic DNA extraction from the blood cell samples was performed with the Qiagen DNeasy Blood Extraction Kit. The sample belongs to a study of cytomegalovirus exposure and HLA in healthy donors (dated by TCRdb to the late 2010s). Study-level background: According to an earlier analysis of 587 of the donors, 150 million to 200 million T cells yielded roughly 110 million unique TCR beta sequences and 276 Gb of sequence data. An early release that covered approximately 600 HLA-typed donors contained 250 to 350 gigabases of sequencing data and tens of millions of unique TCR sequences. The genetic ancestry cluster associated with self-reported Caucasian donors included roughly 84% of the 398 genotyped donors. The study aimed to test whether cataloging public T cell receptors could reveal signatures of past pathogen exposure. The T cell repertoires of some 700 subjects were profiled by immunosequencing and related to cytomegalovirus serostatus. Besides the first cohort of about 730 subjects, a separate validation cohort made up of 95 to 150 different subjects was used. To predict cytomegalovirus infection status, the study combined high-throughput TCR immunosequencing, statistical association of individual TCRs with disease status, and machine learning. In a later analysis, previously published TCR beta repertoires from 666 donors were re-analyzed and high-resolution HLA genotyping was added so that TCR occurrence patterns could be studied. Rather than using new phenotypic data, the later analysis identified candidate immune exposures from TCR beta sequences and from how often those sequences occurred across donors. An earlier analysis of around 580 of the donors used high-throughput TCR beta sequencing to judge whether each TCR beta V gene segment behaved as functional or pseudogenic. Donor age, sex, ethnicity and CMV serostatus were compiled alongside the repertoire data. A later genetic analysis took genome-wide SNP genotypes for 398 of the 666 donors and used that subset as a discovery cohort. All discovery cohort repertoires had been generated on a single sequencing platform. Both class I and class II loci were covered by HLA typing, at four-digit resolution. Typing coverage differed by locus: A, B, C, DRB1 and DQB1 were typed in about 629-630 donors, DQA1 in roughly 500, DPA1 in around 610, and DPB1 in 450 to 490. Because of strong linkage in the cohort, four or five DR-DQ haplotypes were treated as single units for association and clustering. Among around 400 genotyped donors of the cohort, an average of approximately 220,000 unique TCR beta nucleotide sequences was sequenced per donor, of which 15% to 20% were non-productive. Summary of the overall study and its limitations: V-gene and J-gene trimming of TCR beta chains was associated with a missense DCLRE1C variant in a later genetic analysis, and the association was replicated in an independent cohort. Presence/absence analyses assumed roughly uniform sequencing depth across donors, an assumption that may not hold. A later analysis reported that several top co-occurrence clusters appeared linked to parvovirus B19, influenza, CMV and Epstein-Barr virus. When HLA alleles, especially DR and DQ, strongly co-occurred, TCR associations were difficult to assign to individual alleles. A later analysis found that TCR association rates varied across HLA loci, with DRB1 alleles showing the most associated TCRs and HLA-C alleles the fewest. A later analysis associated roughly 17,000 TCR beta sequences with specific HLA alleles at a false discovery rate of 0.05. A few of the identified cytomegalovirus-associated TCR beta chains were confirmed in vitro to be specific for cytomegalovirus antigens. According to a later analysis, most CMV-associated TCR beta chains appeared to be HLA-restricted, and the HLA associations seemed to be driven largely by CMV exposure. Because HLA typing was unavailable for some donors at each locus, only the typed subset was used in association tests. A cluster of highly shared sequence variants was judged likely to represent a technical artifact of the sequencing pipeline. A later analysis found that HLA-associated TCR beta chains were more clonally expanded and had lower generation probabilities than equally common non-associated chains. Across donors, most TCR sequences were observed very rarely, whereas some public TCRs were present in many individuals. In a later genetic analysis, fewer N-insertions in productive TCRs were reported among donors in an Asian-associated ancestry cluster than the roughly 640-donor mean. Because the 87-base-pair reads could not distinguish some IMGT-functional V segments, including TRBV6-2 and TRBV6-3, those segments were excluded. Linkage disequilibrium might explain the correlated functional status among segregating V segments, but an unknown experimental factor could not be excluded. A further reported finding was that TCR beta sequences accurately predicted the HLA-A and HLA-B alleles for most subjects in the first cohort. A total of 164 TCR beta chains were listed by the study as associated with cytomegalovirus. Cytomegalovirus status was reported to be diagnosed by the classifier with high specificity and sensitivity in both the original and validation cohorts. Because counts were too low, some 16 rarely observed V segments, including chromosome 9 orphons, were excluded from the earlier analysis of 587 of the donors. The authors suggested that the approach could potentially be extended to other disease states and immunological phenotypes. In an earlier analysis of more than 450 of the donors, most TCR beta V segments were observed in productive rearrangements about 90% or about 30% of the time, broadly matching IMGT annotations. The only immune exposure information available for the cohort was CMV serostatus. Only TCR beta chains were sequenced in this cohort, and the absence of alpha or paired-chain data limited detectable features.

From cysteine to phenylalanine, the CDR3 is 13 amino acids long. The DNA shown is the 39-base CDR3, in frame from base 1. Trimming removed 5 bases from V and 4 bases from J, leaving 9 bases between the germline ends. CDR1 SGHTA and CDR2 FQGTGA are derived from the germline V gene. The library was generated by the immunoSEQ multiplex PCR assay. For the multiplex PCR, a mixture combining 60 forward primers for TCR Vbeta segments and 13 reverse primers for TCR Jbeta segments was used. A multiplex PCR assay on genomic DNA amplified the CDR3 region of rearranged TCR beta genes. The amplified TCR beta libraries were sequenced on the Illumina HiSeq System as 87-base-pair reads. For the original study's pipeline: In a later analysis, about 80 million unique TCR beta chains were counted across the 500 to 700 repertoires, and roughly 10 million of these chains were shared by at least two donors. To remove PCR and sequencing errors, raw reads were error-corrected and collapsed into unique sequences using a nearest-neighbor algorithm that merged closely related sequences. CDR3 sequences were aligned to IMGT reference sequences to assign V, D and J gene segments. Each retained sequence needed at least a six-nucleotide match to both a V gene segment and a J gene segment. Rearrangements were called productive when the CDR3 lacked stop codons and stayed in frame with V and J; all others were non-productive. CDR3 was defined according to IMGT convention as the region running from the second conserved V-encoded cysteine to the conserved J-encoded phenylalanine. In an earlier analysis of roughly 610 of the donors, sequences lacking an unambiguous match to a single V gene segment were excluded. An earlier analysis of a few hundred of the donors classified V segments as functional when productive rearrangements were above 56.7% and as segregating when the standard deviation between donors was above 5%. A statistical classification framework was built for diagnosing cytomegalovirus status from the catalog of TCR beta chain sequences. A later analysis assigned V and J genes by comparing TCR nucleotide sequences with IMGT/GENE-DB human TR gene sequences. In a later analysis, CDR3 sequences and most-parsimonious VDJ recombination scenarios were assigned using the TCRdist pipeline. A later analysis defined each TCR beta chain by its CDR3 amino acid sequence plus V-gene family, and excluded reads lacking a unique V-gene family. In a later analysis, fewer than 650 highly shared, low-generation-probability nucleotide sequences were removed to address suspected cross-contamination and a sequencing artifact. For each public chain, a later analysis derived a clonal expansion index from normalized ranks of inferred template counts within each repertoire. A later analysis computed generation probabilities with a VDJ recombination model fitted to out-of-frame rearrangements, and checked the results against IGoR. In a later analysis, hypergeometric tests were used to score TCR-TCR, TCR-HLA and TCR-CMV co-occurrence, with a repertoire-size bias correction applied to TCR pairs. A later analysis estimated false discovery rates by permuting HLA or CMV assignments 20 times. In a later analysis, co-occurring TCRs were grouped using DBSCAN, and TCRdist sequence similarity was added for clustering within HLA-allele-positive subsets. For co-occurrence clustering, repertoires with fewer than 30,000 or more than 120,000 public chains were excluded, along with five repertoires with anomalous nucleotide sharing. TCRdb obtained this table from immuneACCESS and retained in-frame rearrangements with V and J assigned. These tables miss some clones; where compared with another copy, unresolved V genes account for less than half of the shortfall, and the remainder is unexplained. That table is the source of V, J and clone size, and D and trimming were worked out from the DNA. This sample is represented by some 200,000 clones; roughly 76% of them were singletons. The ten largest clonotypes hold over 5.5% of the sample.

Sequencing used PBMCs. The clonotype originates from a man aged 40-50 years in good health and CMV-seropositive. Recombination connected TRBV7-3 to TRBJ1-5; confidence is insufficient to name the D gene. Read as DNA, the sequence is TGTGCCAGCAGCCGGTCAGGAAATCAGCCCCAGCATTTT. This codes for CASSRSGNQPQHF.